This T cell receptor beta chain was sequenced in a study of cytomegalovirus exposure and HLA in healthy donors. Clones were sequenced by immunoSEQ multiplex PCR, and TCRdb holds only the in-frame ones, with some missing. Of 200,000 or so clones detected, approximately 88% appear once; the ten largest clones hold 6% to 9%. Germline CDR1 is LGHNA and CDR2 is YSLEER. V dropped 1 base and J dropped 5 bases, with 10 bases sitting between them. The CDR3 contains 14 residues. The rearrangement links TRBV4-3 to TRBJ2-3, with a weak D call TRBD2 (6 bases). Sequencing was done on a sample of PBMCs. This clonotype originated in a man aged 18 to 35 in good health and CMV-seropositive. The CDR3 DNA sequence: TGCGCCAGCAGCCAAGTTACGGGGGAAGATACGCAGTATTTT. It yields the protein CASSQVTGEDTQYF.